One sample yielded the 16 T cell receptor beta chains listed below, sequenced in a study of T-cell memory formation after mild COVID-19. TCRdb passed the 5' RACE reads through MiXCR, listing each CDR3 protein once. The table lists about 140,000 distinct CDR3 sequences, more than 14% of them singletons, with 13% to 15% in the top ten. Sequencing input: PBMCs or a T cell subset sorted from them (not recorded which). These receptors came from an adult woman who had mild COVID-19 (a few samples of this study predate the infection). Cell type and time point are not known.

This clonotype was observed a handful of times. The rearrangement joins TRBV4-1 to TRBJ2-5; 7 bases match TRBD2. V trimming: 3 bases; J trimming: 3 bases; junction bases outside the gene matches: 7. Germline loops: CDR1 MGHRA, CDR2 YSYEKL. This CDR3 region has 15 residues. DNA of the CDR3: TGCGCCAGCAGCCATCGGGGAGGGCTCAAAGAGACCCAGTACTTC. It is translated as CASSHRGGLKETQYF.

This clonotype showed up just a few times. This sequence joins TRBV15 and TRBJ2-7; maybe TRBD2 (5 bases). Germline loops: CDR1 LNHNV, CDR2 YYDKDF (reference sequence). The CDR3 has 15 amino acids. V was trimmed by 4 bases and J by 1 base, leaving 14 bases between them. CDR3 DNA: TGTGCCACCAGCATCAACTACGGGGATTCCTACGAGCAGTACTTC. Amino acid sequence: CATSINYGDSYEQYF.

This clonotype showed up just a few times. The rearrangement joins TRBV27 to TRBJ1-6; 7 nucleotides match TRBD1. The CDR3 runs 13 residues. The V gene's germline CDR1 is MNHEY and CDR2 SMNVEV (reference sequence). Unmatched junction bases numbered 2, after V lost 6 bases and J lost 6 bases. The CDR3, as DNA: TGTGCCAGCAGCCGGGACAGTAATTCACCCCTCCACTTT. Protein product: CASSRDSNSPLHF.

The chain couples TRBV2 to TRBJ2-7; tentatively, D is TRBD1 (5 bases). Trimming left V 11 bases short and J 0 bases short, with 11 bases between. This CDR3 comprises 12 residues. Germline loops: CDR1 SNHLY, CDR2 FYNNEI. The CDR3 DNA follows: TGTGCCTGCCAGGGTGTCTCCTACGAGCAGTACTTC. It translates to CACQGVSYEQYF.

This clonotype was found a few times. V and J are TRBV5-1 and TRBJ2-5; weak D call: TRBD2 (6 bases). Germline loops: CDR1 SGHRS, CDR2 YFSETQ. The CDR3 covers 16 residues. Between the trimmed V and J ends, which lost 0 bases and 1 base, there was a span of 13 bases. CDR3 in amino acids: CASSLAAGTGQETQYF. In nucleotides, the CDR3 is TGCGCCAGCAGCTTGGCCGCGGGAACGGGCCAAGAGACCCAGTACTTC.

This clonotype turned up a few times. J is TRBJ2-7 and V is TRBV4-3, with D perhaps TRBD1 (6 bases). This CDR3 is built from 15 residues. CDR1 is LGHNA and CDR2 is YSLEER in the germline V gene. V lost 1 base and J 2 bases, leaving 12 bases between the germline ends. CDR3 sequence (DNA): TGCGCCAGCAGCCAAGGTTCAGGGGAGCCCTACGAGCAGTACTTC. This encodes CASSQGSGEPYEQYF.

The CDR3 protein is CASSGLETQYF. The CDR3 nucleotides read TGTGCCAGCAGCGGTTTGGAGACCCAGTACTTC. This sequence joins TRBV7-9 and TRBJ2-5; D is uncertain. The CDR3 has 11 amino acids. With 5 bases removed from V and 5 bases from J, the gap between germline ends came to 6 bases. Germline V CDR1 and CDR2: SEHNR, FQNEAQ (reference sequence). The full variable domain, rest sourced from reference TRBV7-9 and TRBJ2-5, is DTGVSQNPRHKITKRGQNVTFRCDPISEHNRLYWYRQTLGQGPEFLTYFQNEAQLEKSRLLSDRFSAERPKGSFSTLEIQRTEQGDSAMYLCASSGLETQYFGPGTRLLVL.

V usage is TRBV9 and J usage is TRBJ2-1, with 12 bases that match TRBD2. The V gene end was trimmed by 1 base and the J gene end by 9 bases; junction bases not matched to a gene: 2. The CDR3 runs 14 residues. CDR1 is SGDLS and CDR2 is YYNGEE in the germline V gene. CDR3 loop: CASSVLAGGSEQFF. The DNA of the CDR3 is TGTGCCAGCAGCGTACTAGCGGGAGGGAGTGAGCAGTTCTTC.

This clonotype has just a few counts. V gene TRBV14 combines with J gene TRBJ2-7; TRBD1 aligns across 7 bases. The CDR3 covers 14 residues. Germline V CDR1 and CDR2: SGHDN, FVKESK. The V and J ends lost 2 bases and 1 base, in that order; junction bases with no gene match: 2. CDR3 nucleotide sequence: TGTGCCAGCAGCCAATACAGGGGATCCTACGAGCAGTACTTC. This sequence encodes CASSQYRGSYEQYF.

The chain combines TRBV5-1 with TRBJ2-1, with TRBD1 as a possible D gene (6 bases). The CDR3 is 14 amino acids. Germline assignment: CDR1 SGHRS and CDR2 YFSETQ. Between the trimmed V and J ends, which lost 0 bases and 7 bases, there was a span of 11 bases. The CDR3 DNA is TGCGCCAGCAGCTTGGGGGGGCAGGGGAATGAGCAGTTCTTC. It specifies CASSLGGQGNEQFF.

This clonotype came up many times. In nucleotides, the CDR3 is TGCAGTGCCCAGCTACTTTCAGAAGACGGCCAAGAGACCCAGTACTTC. Translating it yields CSAQLLSEDGQETQYF. The chain uses TRBV20-1 and TRBJ2-5; D gene ambiguous. Per germline, CDR1 DFQATT and CDR2 SNEGSKA (reference sequence). This CDR3 region has 16 residues. Trimming stripped 6 bases from V and 1 base from J, with 21 bases between.

V and J are TRBV24-1 and TRBJ2-3; the match to TRBD2 covers 12 bases. V lost 4 bases, J lost 4 bases, and 5 bases stayed unmatched. The CDR3 runs 16 residues. Germline-derived CDR1 and CDR2 are KGHDR and SFDVKD. DNA of the CDR3: TGTGCCACCAGTGAACGACTAGCGGGAGTGGCAGATACGCAGTATTTT. Protein product: CATSERLAGVADTQYF.

The chain recombines TRBV12-3 or TRBV12-4 with TRBJ2-2; D is undetermined. V dropped 4 bases and J dropped 3 bases, with 18 bases sitting between them. This CDR3 spans 17 amino acids. CDR3 residues: CASSSRVVERDTGELFF. CDR3 bases: TGTGCCAGCAGTTCTCGGGTTGTCGAACGGGACACCGGGGAGCTGTTTTTT.

This clonotype was detected only a few times. Mismatch with germline at one junction end may stem from a read error. This rearrangement joins TRBV19 to TRBJ2-4; 9 bases agree with TRBD1. CDR1 LNHDA and CDR2 SQIVND come from the germline V gene (reference sequence). This CDR3 comprises 19 residues. The CDR3 nucleotides read TGTGCCAGCAGTAGGGGCGAGGACAGGGGACTCTTAGCCAAAAACATTCAGTACTTC. Translation gives CASSRGEDRGLLAKNIQYF.

V and J are TRBV18 and TRBJ2-3; D may match TRBD1 or TRBD2 (6 bases each). The V end lost 0 bases, the J end lost 5 bases, and 9 bases lay between the germline ends. The CDR3 runs 14 residues. Germline V gives CDR1 KGHSH, CDR2 LQKENI. The CDR3: CASSPPRGRDTQYF. CDR3 in DNA: TGTGCCAGCTCACCACCCCGGGGGCGAGATACGCAGTATTTT. The full variable domain, its missing parts supplied by reference TRBV18 and TRBJ2-3, is NAGVMQNPRHLVRRRGQEARLRCSPMKGHSHVYWYRQLPEEGLKFMVYLQKENIIDESGMPKERFSAEFPKEGPSILRIQQVVRGDSAAYFCASSPPRGRDTQYFGPGTRLTVL.

This clonotype appeared a few times. The chain recombines TRBV7-8 with TRBJ1-2; TRBD1 matches at 10 bases. The germline CDR1 and CDR2 sequences are SGHVS and FQNEAQ. The CDR3 spans 15 residues. J gave up 3 bases and V 5 bases, and 6 bases lay outside the gene matches. CDR3 protein: CASSRPGQGYYGYTF. Here the CDR3 DNA reads TGTGCCAGCAGCCGACCGGGACAGGGGTACTATGGCTACACCTTC.